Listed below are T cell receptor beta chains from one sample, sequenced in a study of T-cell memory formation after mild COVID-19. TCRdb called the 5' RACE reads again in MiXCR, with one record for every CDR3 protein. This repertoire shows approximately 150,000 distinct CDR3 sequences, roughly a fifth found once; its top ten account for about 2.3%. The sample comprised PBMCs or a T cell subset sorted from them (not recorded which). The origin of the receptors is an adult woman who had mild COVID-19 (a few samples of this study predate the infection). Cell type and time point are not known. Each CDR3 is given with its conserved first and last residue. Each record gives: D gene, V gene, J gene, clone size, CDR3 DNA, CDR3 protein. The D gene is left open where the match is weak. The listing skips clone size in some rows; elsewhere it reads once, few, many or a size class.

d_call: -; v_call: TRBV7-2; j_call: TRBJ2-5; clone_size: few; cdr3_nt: TGTGCCAGCAGCTTAAGAAGTAGGCCGCCAGAAGGGACCCAGTACTTC; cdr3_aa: CASSLRSRPPEGTQYF
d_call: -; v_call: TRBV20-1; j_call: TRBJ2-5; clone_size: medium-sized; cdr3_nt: TGCAGTGCTAGAGAACCCCCTGCCCAGTACTTC; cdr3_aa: CSAREPPAQYF
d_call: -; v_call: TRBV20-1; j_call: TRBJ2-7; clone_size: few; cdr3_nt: TGCAGTGCTAGACCGCGCTACGAGCAGTACTTC; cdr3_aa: CSARPRYEQYF
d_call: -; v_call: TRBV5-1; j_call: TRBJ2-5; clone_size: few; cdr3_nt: TGCGCCAGCAGCTTGCGCCCCCCTGAGGGACGAGAGACCCAGTACTTC; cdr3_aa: CASSLRPPEGRETQYF
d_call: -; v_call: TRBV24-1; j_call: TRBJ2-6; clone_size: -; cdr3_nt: TGTGCCACCAGCGAACAGGGCCGACCCGGGGCCAACGTCCTGACTTTC; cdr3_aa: CATSEQGRPGANVLTF
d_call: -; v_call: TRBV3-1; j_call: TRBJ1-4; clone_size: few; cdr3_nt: TGTGCCAGCAGCGCACAAGGGTCGAGCGAAAAACTGTTTTTT; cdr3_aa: CASSAQGSSEKLFF
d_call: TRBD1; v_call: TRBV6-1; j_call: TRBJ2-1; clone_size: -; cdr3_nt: TGTGCCAGCAGAGAGTTCGGGACAGGTTACAATGAGCAGTTCTTC; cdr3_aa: CASREFGTGYNEQFF
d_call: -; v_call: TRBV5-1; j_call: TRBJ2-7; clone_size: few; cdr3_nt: TGCGCCAGCGCCTCGACCCCACCGCCCTACGAGCAGTACTTC; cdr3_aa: CASASTPPPYEQYF
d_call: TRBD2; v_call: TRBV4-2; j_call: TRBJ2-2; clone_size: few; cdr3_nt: TGTGCCAGCAGCCAAGACACTAGCGGGAGCGCCGGGGAGCTGTTTTTT; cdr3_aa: CASSQDTSGSAGELFF
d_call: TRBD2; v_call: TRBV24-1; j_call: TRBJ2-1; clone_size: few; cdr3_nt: TGTGCCAACAGTGATCTGACTAGCGGGGGAGTTAAGGAGCAGTTCTTC; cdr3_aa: CANSDLTSGGVKEQFF
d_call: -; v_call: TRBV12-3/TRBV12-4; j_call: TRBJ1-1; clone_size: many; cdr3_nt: TGTGCCAGCAGTTTAGGGGCGAACACTGAAGCTTTCTTT; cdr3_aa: CASSLGANTEAFF
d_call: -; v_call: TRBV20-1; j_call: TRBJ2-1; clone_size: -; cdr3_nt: TGCAGTGCTAGTATTCTGAATGAGCAGTTCTTC; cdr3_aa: CSASILNEQFF
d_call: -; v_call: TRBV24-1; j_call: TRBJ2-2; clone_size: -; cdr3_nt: TGTGCCACCAGTGTGTCAGGGCCTCCGAACACCGGGGAGCTGTTTTTT; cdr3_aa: CATSVSGPPNTGELFF
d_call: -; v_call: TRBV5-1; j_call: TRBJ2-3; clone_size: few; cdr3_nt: TGCGCCAGCAGCACTGGGGCAGATACGCAGTATTTT; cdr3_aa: CASSTGADTQYF
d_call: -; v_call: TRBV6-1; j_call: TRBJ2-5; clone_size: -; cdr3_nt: TGTGCCAGCAGCTGGGGGAGGGGGCAAGAGACCCAGTACTTC; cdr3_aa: CASSWGRGQETQYF
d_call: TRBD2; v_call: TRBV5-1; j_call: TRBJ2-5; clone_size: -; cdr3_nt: TGCGCCAGCAGCTTTAGCGGGGACGGAGAGACCCAGTACTTC; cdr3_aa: CASSFSGDGETQYF
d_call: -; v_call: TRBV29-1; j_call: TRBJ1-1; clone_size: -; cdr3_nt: TGCAGCGTTGACAGGAACACTGAAGCTTTCTTT; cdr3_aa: CSVDRNTEAFF
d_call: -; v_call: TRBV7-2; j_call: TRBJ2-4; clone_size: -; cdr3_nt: TGTGCCAGCAGCTTAATGAGTGTAGCCAAAAACATTCAGTACTTC; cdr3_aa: CASSLMSVAKNIQYF
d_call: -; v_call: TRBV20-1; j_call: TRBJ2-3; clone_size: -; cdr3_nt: TGCAGTGCTAGAGTGGGGACAGATACGCAGTATTTT; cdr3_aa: CSARVGTDTQYF
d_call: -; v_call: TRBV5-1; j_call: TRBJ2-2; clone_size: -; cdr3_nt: TGCGCCAGCAGCTTGGCCTTGGGGGGAACCCCGAACACCGGGGAGCTGTTTTTT; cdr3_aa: CASSLALGGTPNTGELFF
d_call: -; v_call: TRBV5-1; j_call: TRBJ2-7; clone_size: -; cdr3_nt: TGCGCCAGCAGCCTGTCTAGCTACTACGAGCAGTACTTC; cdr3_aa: CASSLSSYYEQYF
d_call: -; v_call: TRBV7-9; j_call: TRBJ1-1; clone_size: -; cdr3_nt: TGTGCCAGCAGCTTAGCGCTGGGTGAAGCTTTCTTT; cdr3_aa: CASSLALGEAFF
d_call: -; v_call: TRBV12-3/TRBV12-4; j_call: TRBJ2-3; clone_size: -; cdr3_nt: TGTGCCAGCACTCAAGCGGCATGGGGCACAGATACGCAGTATTTT; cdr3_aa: CASTQAAWGTDTQYF
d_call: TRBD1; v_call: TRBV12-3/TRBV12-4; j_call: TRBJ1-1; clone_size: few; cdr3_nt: TGTGCCAGCAGTTTAGCGGGACAGGGTAGCACTGAAGCTTTCTTT; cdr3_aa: CASSLAGQGSTEAFF
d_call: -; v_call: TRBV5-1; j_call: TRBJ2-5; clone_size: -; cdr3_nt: TGCGCCAGCAGCTTGGCCGCGGGGAACAGTGAGACCCAGTACTTC; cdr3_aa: CASSLAAGNSETQYF
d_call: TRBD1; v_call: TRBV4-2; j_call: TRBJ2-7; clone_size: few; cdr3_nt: TGTGCCAGCAGCCAGGAACGGGACAGCTCCTACGAGCAGTACTTC; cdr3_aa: CASSQERDSSYEQYF
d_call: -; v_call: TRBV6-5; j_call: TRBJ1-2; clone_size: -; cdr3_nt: TGTGCCAGCAGCTCCCGAGGGTCAGGGACATTTAACTATGGCTACACCTTC; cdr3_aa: CASSSRGSGTFNYGYTF
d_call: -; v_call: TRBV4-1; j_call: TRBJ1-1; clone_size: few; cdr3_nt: TGCGCCAGCAGCACCCTCGGGGGAGCGAACACTGAAGCTTTCTTT; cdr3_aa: CASSTLGGANTEAFF
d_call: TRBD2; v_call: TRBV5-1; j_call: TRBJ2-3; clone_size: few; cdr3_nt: TGCGCCAGCAGCGTGCCTAGCGGGGCAGATACGCAGTATTTT; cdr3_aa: CASSVPSGADTQYF
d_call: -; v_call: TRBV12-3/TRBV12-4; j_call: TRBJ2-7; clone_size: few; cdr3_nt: TGTGCCAGCAGGGCAACAGGGGGGGCCTCCTACGAGCAGTACTTC; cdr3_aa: CASRATGGASYEQYF
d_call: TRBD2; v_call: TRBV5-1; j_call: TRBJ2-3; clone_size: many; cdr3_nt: TGCGCCAGCAGCTTGAGCGGGACTAACACAGATACGCAGTATTTT; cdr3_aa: CASSLSGTNTDTQYF
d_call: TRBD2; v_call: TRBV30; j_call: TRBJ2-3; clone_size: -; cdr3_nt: TGTGCCTGGAGTGGGGGGGGAGGCGCAGATACGCAGTATTTT; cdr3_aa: CAWSGGGGADTQYF
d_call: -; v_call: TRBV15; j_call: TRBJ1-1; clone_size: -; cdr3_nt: TGTGCCACCAGCAGGGACGGCACCGCGAACACTGAAGCTTTCTTT; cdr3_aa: CATSRDGTANTEAFF
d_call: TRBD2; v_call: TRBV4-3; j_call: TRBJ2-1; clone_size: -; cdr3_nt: TGCGCCAGCAGCCAAGAGTCTAGCGGAGGGTACAATGAGCAGTTCTTC; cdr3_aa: CASSQESSGGYNEQFF
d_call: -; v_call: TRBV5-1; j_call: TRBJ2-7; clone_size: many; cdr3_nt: TGCGCCAGCAGCTACGACAATCCCGGCCCCTACGAGCAGTACTTC; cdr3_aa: CASSYDNPGPYEQYF
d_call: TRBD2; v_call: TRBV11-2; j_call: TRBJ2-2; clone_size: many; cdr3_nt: TGTGCCAGCTCCCACAGAGCGGGGGGGCGTCCCGGGGAGCTGTTTTTT; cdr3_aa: CASSHRAGGRPGELFF
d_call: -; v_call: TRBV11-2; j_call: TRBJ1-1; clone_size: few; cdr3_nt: TGTGCCAGCAGCTTTTCACGTGGCACTGAAGCTTTCTTT; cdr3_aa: CASSFSRGTEAFF
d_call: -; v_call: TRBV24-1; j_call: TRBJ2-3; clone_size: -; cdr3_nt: TGTGCCACCAGTGACCAATCGAGGACTAGCACAGATACGCAGTATTTT; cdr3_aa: CATSDQSRTSTDTQYF
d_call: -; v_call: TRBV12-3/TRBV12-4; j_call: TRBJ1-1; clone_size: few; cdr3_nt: TGTGCCAGCAGCCGGACAGTGAACACTGAAGCTTTCTTT; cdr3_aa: CASSRTVNTEAFF
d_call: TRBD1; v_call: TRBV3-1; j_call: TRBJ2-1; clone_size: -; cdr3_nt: TGTGCCAGCAGCCAAGATCGTGAGAGTGAGGGGGCCAGCTCCTACAATGAGCAGTTCTTC; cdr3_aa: CASSQDRESEGASSYNEQFF
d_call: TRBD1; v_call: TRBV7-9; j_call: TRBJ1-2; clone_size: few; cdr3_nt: TGTGCCAGCAGCTCCCCGACAGGGGAAGCTGGCTACACCTTC; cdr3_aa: CASSSPTGEAGYTF
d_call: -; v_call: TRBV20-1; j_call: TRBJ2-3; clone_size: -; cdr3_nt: TGCAGTGCTAGAGCTTCCGATACGCAGTATTTT; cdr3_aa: CSARASDTQYF
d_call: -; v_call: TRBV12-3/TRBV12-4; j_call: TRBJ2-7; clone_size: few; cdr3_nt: TGTGCCAGCAGTTCTGGGTTTTCGTACGAGCAGTACTTC; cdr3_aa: CASSSGFSYEQYF